One sample yielded the 28 T cell receptor beta chains listed below, sequenced in a study of blood T cells in healthy people across ages. A second PCR, run for about 7 to 11 cycles, used a sample-barcoded 5' primer plus a J-beta primer mix. TCRdb re-called the 5' RACE reads with MiXCR, one entry per CDR3 protein. The sample shows 750,000 to 950,000 distinct CDR3 sequences, 25% to 35% of them seen only once. The data were also submitted as part of a second study, on T cells of mothers and their children.

Sequenced input: blood. The receptors were sampled from a woman between 40 and 50 years old in good health.

A note on this clonotype: Just one base apart from a much larger clone, this may be a read error. The rearrangement links TRBV6-1 to TRBJ2-5, with D tentatively TRBD1 (6 bases). V lost 4 bases to trimming and J lost 3 bases, with 12 bases between them. CDR1 MNHNS and CDR2 SASEGT come from the germline V gene. The CDR3 spans 14 residues. The CDR3 DNA reads TGTGCCAGCAGTGTGGGGGCAGGGAAAGAGACCCAGTACTTC. This translates into CASSVGAGKETQYF.

This clonotype was counted ten times or more. The chain uses TRBV12-5 and TRBJ2-7; perhaps TRBD1 as D (5 bases). Germline loops: CDR1 LGHNT, CDR2 FRNRAP. The V and J ends lost 7 bases and 3 bases respectively, with 7 bases between them. CDR3 size: 11 residues. The CDR3, as DNA: TGTGCTAGTGACCAGGGCTACGAGCAGTACTTC. It codes for CASDQGYEQYF.

The sample holds many counts of this clonotype. The chain uses TRBV20-1 and TRBJ1-2; D not resolved. V was shortened by 3 bases and J by 3 bases, with 11 bases between the two germline ends. This CDR3 is built from 13 residues. From germline, CDR1 is DFQATT and CDR2 SNEGSKA (reference sequence). CDR3 DNA sequence: TGCAGTGCTAGTCTAGGTTGGGACTATGGCTACACCTTC. Amino acids: CSASLGWDYGYTF.

This clonotype was observed a handful of times. This chain uses TRBV7-3 with TRBJ1-2; 12 bases agree with TRBD1. From germline, CDR1 is SGHTA and CDR2 FQGTGA. V trimming: 7 bases; J trimming: 4 bases; junction bases outside the gene matches: 19. This CDR3 contains 19 residues. The CDR3: CASTFPCGTGGAKGYGYTF. The CDR3 coding sequence is TGTGCCAGCACGTTTCCCTGTGGGACAGGGGGCGCAAAGGGCTATGGCTACACCTTC.

Concerning this clonotype: At one end, the junction sequence differs from germline, possibly due to a read error. The rearrangement links TRBV7-9 to TRBJ2-7; unclear D gene. The V gene's germline CDR1 is SEHNR and CDR2 FQNEAQ (reference sequence). This CDR3 comprises 12 residues. The CDR3 DNA reads as TGTGCCAGCAGCTTAGTACCCTACGAGCAGAACTTC. It is translated as CASSLVPYEQNF.

Remarks on this clonotype: A read error may explain this, as a much larger clone is one base away. The chain has TRBV5-6 and TRBJ2-1, with D possibly being TRBD1 or TRBD2 (5 bases each). The last part of the DNA fits TRBJ2-7 better; the J call may be wrong. Germline CDR1 reads SGHDT; CDR2 reads YYEEEE. The CDR3 is made up of 14 amino acids. This chain's CDR3 is CTSSLGVGAYEQYF. CDR3 nucleotides: TGTACCAGCAGCTTGGGGGTGGGGGCCTACGAGCAGTACTTC.

About this clonotype: A much more abundant neighbour one base away suggests this may be a read error. The chain links TRBV4-3 to TRBJ2-1; 10 nucleotides line up with TRBD2. This CDR3 is 14 amino acids long. The germline gives CDR1 LGHNA, CDR2 YSLEER. J lost 9 bases, V lost 4 bases, and 6 bases had no gene match. The CDR3 bases are TGCGCCAGCAGCCGCGCTAGCGGGGGTTCTGAGCAGTTCTTC. Amino acids: CASSRASGGSEQFF.

There are many counts of this clonotype. The V call is TRBV27, the J call TRBJ2-5; D unresolved. V shed 1 base and J shed 2 bases, with 8 bases lying between them. CDR3 length equals 14 residues. The germline V gene encodes CDR1 MNHEY and CDR2 SMNVEV (reference sequence). As DNA, the CDR3 is TGTGCCAGCAGTTTATTCCCCGGTCAAGAGACCCAGTACTTC. Encoded protein: CASSLFPGQETQYF.

This clonotype was seen at least ten times. The J gene is TRBJ1-2, the V gene TRBV18, with TRBD1 matching over 8 bases. Germline V gene lookup returns CDR1 KGHSH and CDR2 LQKENI. V lost 4 bases to trimming and J lost 3 bases; unmatched junction nucleotides: 4. The CDR3 sequence is 14 residues long. The CDR3 loop reads CASSRRGRDYGYTF. DNA for the CDR3: TGTGCCAGCTCACGCAGGGGGCGAGACTATGGCTACACCTTC.

This clonotype was found a few times. A clone one base away is much larger, so this may be a read error. The rearrangement joins TRBV6-4 to TRBJ2-5; 9 nucleotides agree with TRBD1. Unmatched junction bases numbered 12, after V lost 5 bases and J lost 11 bases. Germline V gene lookup returns CDR1 MRHNA and CDR2 SNTAGT. This CDR3 has 14 amino acids. This CDR3 reads CASSRTGEVDEQYF. The CDR3 coding sequence is TGTGCCAGCAGTCGGACAGGGGAGGTCGATGAGCAGTACTTC.

The J gene is TRBJ2-7, the V gene TRBV7-2; 9 nucleotides match TRBD2. TRBJ2-5 explains the end of the DNA better; the J call may be wrong. The CDR3 covers 15 residues. Germline V gene sequence: CDR1 SGHTA, CDR2 FQGNSA. The DNA of the CDR3 is TGTGCCAGCAGCGCGTCCGGGACTAGCACAGAGACCCAGTACTTC. It is translated as CASSASGTSTETQYF.

This clonotype was seen repeatedly, ten times or more. The CDR3 reads CASSLDSGLNNSPLHF. DNA of the CDR3: TGTGCCAGCAGCTTAGACTCGGGACTGAATAATTCACCCCTCCACTTT. The chain joins TRBV7-2 to TRBJ1-6; D might be TRBD1 (5 bases). Trimming removed 1 base at V and 5 bases at J, with 12 bases between. CDR1 and CDR2 from the germline V gene are SGHTA and FQGNSA. This CDR3 region has 16 residues. Based on the CDR3 plus reference TRBV7-2 and TRBJ1-6, the full variable domain is GAGVSQSPSNKVTEKGKDVELRCDPISGHTALYWYRQSLGQGLEFLIYFQGNSAPDKSGLPSDRFSAERTGGSVSTLTIQRTQQEDSAVYLCASSLDSGLNNSPLHFGNGTRLTVT.

This clonotype was found a few times. The V gene is TRBV25-1, the J gene TRBJ1-6; D not certain. CDR3 length equals 13 residues. Per germline, CDR1 MGHDK and CDR2 SYGVNS. V dropped 4 bases and J dropped 10 bases, with 11 bases sitting between them. The CDR3, as DNA: TGTGCCAGCAGTGTAGCCAGCAGATCACCCCTCCACTTT. The encoded protein is CASSVASRSPLHF.

In the case of this clonotype: At one end, the junction sequence differs from germline, possibly due to a read error. The chain joins TRBV13 to TRBJ2-1; 9 nucleotides agree with TRBD1. In germline, CDR1 is PRHDT, CDR2 FYEKMQ (reference sequence). CDR3 length: 19 amino acids. CDR3 DNA sequence: TGTGCCCGCAGCTTAGTTCCCAAAAAGGGGACAGGGAGCTACAATGAGCAGTTCTTC. Translating it yields CARSLVPKKGTGSYNEQFF. The whole variable domain, remainder taken from reference TRBV13 and TRBJ2-1, is AAGVIQSPRHLIKEKRETATLKCYPIPRHDTVYWYQQGPGQDPQFLISFYEKMQSDKGSIPDRFSAQQFSDYHSELNMSSLELGDSALYFCARSLVPKKGTGSYNEQFFGPGTRLTVL.

With regard to this clonotype: This clone may be a read error of a much larger clone one base away. The chain recombines TRBV5-1 with TRBJ1-2; weak D call: TRBD1 (6 bases). Per germline, CDR1 SGHRS and CDR2 YFSETQ. The CDR3 is 12 residues long. With 5 bases removed from V and 7 bases from J, the gap between germline ends came to 12 bases. CDR3 DNA: TGCGCCAGCAGGGTGGACAGCTGTGGCTACACCTTC. It encodes CASRVDSCGYTF.

The CDR3, as DNA: TGTGCCTGGAGTTTAATGTCCTACGAGCAGTACTTC. Its translation: CAWSLMSYEQYF. The gene calls are TRBV30 and TRBJ2-7; no reliable D call. Germline values: CDR1 GTSNPN, CDR2 SVGIG (reference sequence). V was shortened by 2 bases and J by 1 base, with 6 bases between the two germline ends. CDR3 length: 12 residues.

This clonotype occurred many times. This sequence joins TRBV4-1 and TRBJ2-5; TRBD1 agrees at 9 bases. V was clipped by 2 bases and J by 5 bases; unmatched bases: 9. Germline CDR1 MGHRA, CDR2 YSYEKL. The CDR3 spans 16 residues. The DNA of the CDR3 is TGCGCCAGCAGCCAATCATCGGGACAGGGAAAGGAGACCCAGTACTTC. It codes for CASSQSSGQGKETQYF.

The chain has TRBV6-1 and TRBJ2-5; the D is unclear. There are 14 residues in the CDR3. The V and J ends lost 1 base and 4 bases respectively, with 10 bases between them. CDR1 and CDR2 (germline): MNHNS, SASEGT. The CDR3 DNA sequence: TGTGCCAGCAGTGAAGGGCCCCGACGAGAGACCCAGTACTTC. This gives the protein CASSEGPRRETQYF.

This clonotype was seen many times. This chain links TRBV4-1 with TRBJ2-1, with D unresolved. Trimming left V 1 base short and J 6 bases short, with 7 bases between. Germline CDR1 reads MGHRA; CDR2 reads YSYEKL. The CDR3 extends over 13 amino acids. The CDR3 nucleotides are TGCGCCAGCAGCCAAGCGCCAAGCAATGAGCAGTTCTTC. Protein product: CASSQAPSNEQFF.

This clonotype was detected only once. In nucleotides, the CDR3 is TGTGCCAGCAGTTACACGGGACTAGCGGGAGCAGAGACCCAGTACTTC. It codes for CASSYTGLAGAETQYF. This chain uses TRBV6-2 or TRBV6-3 with TRBJ2-5; 14 positions match TRBD2. V dropped 2 bases and J dropped 4; count of bases not matched to a gene: 3. Germline V CDR1 and CDR2: MNHEY, SVGEGT. The CDR3 is 16 amino acids.

This clonotype has a handful of counts. J is TRBJ1-2 and V is TRBV7-9; maybe TRBD1 (5 bases). CDR3 length: 14 residues. Germline assignment: CDR1 SEHNR and CDR2 FQNEAQ (reference sequence). Trimming took 3 bases from V and 2 from J, leaving 10 bases between them. The CDR3 protein is CASSFTGRNYGYTF. CDR3 nucleotides: TGTGCCAGCAGCTTTACAGGACGGAACTATGGCTACACCTTC.

This clonotype was seen a few times. The chain joins TRBV20-1 to TRBJ2-7, with 7 bases aligning to TRBD1. CDR1 is DFQATT and CDR2 is SNEGSKA in the germline V gene (reference sequence). The CDR3 runs 13 residues. Trimming cost V 6 bases and J 3 bases; bases outside gene matches: 8. The CDR3 DNA is TGCAGTGCCCTAACCCGGGACAGCTACGAGCAGTACTTC. This gives the protein CSALTRDSYEQYF.

Of note for this clonotype: Relative to the germline gene, one junction end is altered; a read error may explain this. The J gene is TRBJ1-1, the V gene TRBV29-1, with a tentative D call TRBD1 (6 bases). This CDR3 contains 11 residues. CDR1 and CDR2 from the germline V gene are SQVTM and ANQGSEA. CDR3 sequence (DNA): TGCAGCGCTGGACAGAACACTGAAACTTTCTTT. Translating gives CSAGQNTETFF.

The chain is built from TRBV28 and TRBJ1-1; 10 bases are a match to TRBD1. This CDR3 is 15 amino acids long. Germline CDR1 is MDHEN and CDR2 is SYDVKM. Trimming at V came to 6 bases and at J to 4 bases, leaving 8 bases not matched to a gene. The CDR3 DNA sequence: TGTGCCAGCAGAACAGCCGGGACAGGGGTCACTGAAGCTTTCTTT. This codes for CASRTAGTGVTEAFF.

As regards this clonotype: Being one base from a much bigger clone, this may be a read error. This sequence joins TRBV12-3 or TRBV12-4 and TRBJ2-5; no reliable D call. The J call may not be correct, given that the DNA end is closer to TRBJ2-7. The CDR3 has 12 residues. This CDR3 is CASSLVHLEQYF. DNA of the CDR3: TGTGCCAGCAGTTTAGTCCACCTCGAGCAGTACTTC.

This chain connects TRBV3-1 to TRBJ1-1; possibly TRBD1 for D (5 bases). CDR3 length equals 15 residues. The germline V and J ends were trimmed by 3 bases and 3 bases, with 14 bases remaining between them. Per germline, CDR1 LGHDT and CDR2 YNNKEL (reference sequence). As DNA, the CDR3 is TGTGCCAGCAGCCAGAGGCAGGGAGGGGACACTGAAGCTTTCTTT. It codes for CASSQRQGGDTEAFF. The variable domain in full, with the rest retrieved from reference TRBV3-1 and TRBJ1-1, is DTAVSQTPKYLVTQMGNDKSIKCEQNLGHDTMYWYKQDSKKFLKIMFSYNNKELIINETVPNRFSPKSPDKAHLNLHINSLELGDSAVYFCASSQRQGGDTEAFFGQGTRLTVV.

The chain couples TRBV11-2 to TRBJ2-1; D remains ambiguous. The ends were cut back, 7 bases at V and 0 bases at J, with 13 bases in the middle. Germline V gene lookup returns CDR1 SGHAT and CDR2 FQNNGV. The CDR3 sequence is 15 residues long. CDR3: CASTRGASSYNEQFF. In DNA form, the CDR3 reads TGTGCCAGCACCCGTGGTGCGAGCTCCTACAATGAGCAGTTCTTC.

This clonotype was observed at least ten times. This chain links TRBV20-1 with TRBJ1-2; 7 bases agree with TRBD1. The germline V gene encodes CDR1 DFQATT and CDR2 SNEGSKA (reference sequence). The J segment lost 13 bases and the V segment lost 3 bases, leaving 14 bases of the junction unmatched. CDR3 length equals 13 residues. This chain's CDR3 is CSASNGKDRVFTF. The CDR3 DNA is TGCAGTGCTAGTAACGGGAAAGACAGGGTTTTCACCTTC.